The source of this TCR beta chain is a study of CD8+ T cells in alopecia areata. Broader study findings: Clonality exceeded that of normal scalp in lesional scalp, most notably in alopecia totalis/universalis. With just one nonresponder, it is still uncertain whether baseline CD8+ expansion relates to response.

Following extraction, RNA underwent reverse transcription to cDNA, which served as the sequencing template. The protocol was immunoSEQ multiplex PCR, while the TCRdb copy is restricted to in-frame clones and leaves out a portion. The sample consists of about 200,000 clones, more than 45% of them appearing once. Regarding treatment: oral pan-JAK inhibitor, 5-10 mg twice daily. As concerns this clone: Its antigen is unidentified.

The CDR3 is 14 residues long. Germline lookup yields CDR1 SGHRS and CDR2 YFSETQ. Trimming left V 0 bases short and J 4 bases short, with 8 bases between. The sequence derives from a human donor with alopecia areata. This rearrangement joins TRBV5-1 to TRBJ2-1; D not resolved. The source material was CD4+ T cells sorted from blood, sampled at week 24, from a patient treated with tofacitinib. CDR3 protein: CASSLDGSYNEQFF. The CDR3 bases are TGCGCCAGCAGCTTGGACGGGTCGTACAATGAGCAGTTCTTC.